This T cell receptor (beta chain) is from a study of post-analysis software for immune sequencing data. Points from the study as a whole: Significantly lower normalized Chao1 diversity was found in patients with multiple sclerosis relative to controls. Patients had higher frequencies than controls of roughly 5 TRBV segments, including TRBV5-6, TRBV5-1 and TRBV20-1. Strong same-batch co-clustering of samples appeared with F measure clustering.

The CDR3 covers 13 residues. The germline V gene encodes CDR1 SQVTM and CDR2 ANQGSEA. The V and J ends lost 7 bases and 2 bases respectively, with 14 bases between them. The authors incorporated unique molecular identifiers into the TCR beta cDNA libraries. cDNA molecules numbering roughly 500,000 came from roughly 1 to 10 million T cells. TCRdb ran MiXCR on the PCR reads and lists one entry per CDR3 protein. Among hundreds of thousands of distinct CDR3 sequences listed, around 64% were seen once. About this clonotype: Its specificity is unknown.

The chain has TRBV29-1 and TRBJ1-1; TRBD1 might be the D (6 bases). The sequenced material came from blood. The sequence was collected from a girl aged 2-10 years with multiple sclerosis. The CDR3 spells CSAWGGTNTEAFF. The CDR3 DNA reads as TGCAGCGCGTGGGGGGGCACTAACACTGAAGCTTTCTTT.